These 10 T cell receptor beta chains came from one sample sequenced in a study of memory CD8 T cells in hepatitis C reinfection. Indicated time point: late/post reinfection, 12 to 24 weeks after detection. No in vitro expansion preceded TCR sequencing of the sorted cells. TCRdb's table, derived via immunoSEQ multiplex PCR, lists solely in-frame clones and lacks some. The sample records approximately 46,000 clones, 80% to 90% being singletons. Sequencing was performed on naive CD8+ T cells sorted from blood. All receptors come from a man between 18 and 29 years old with hepatitis C virus infection.

The CDR3 protein is CSVPLTAEDYGYTF. CDR3 sequence (DNA): TGCAGCGTTCCCCTGACCGCCGAGGACTATGGCTACACCTTC. The gene calls are TRBV29-1 and TRBJ1-2; D gene unclear. V gave up 5 bases and J gave up 3 bases, with 16 bases separating them. The CDR3 runs 14 residues. Germline CDR1 reads SQVTM; CDR2 reads ANQGSEA.

The genes are TRBV19 and TRBJ2-5; D gene unclear. This CDR3 contains 14 residues. Germline CDR1 reads LNHDA; CDR2 reads SQIVND (reference sequence). V was cut by 3 bases and J by 2 bases, with 10 bases left in between. The CDR3 nucleotides read TGTGCCAGTAGTATTGGCCCAGGACAAGAGACCCAGTACTTC. Translation gives CASSIGPGQETQYF.

The chain has TRBV6-4 and TRBJ2-1; TRBD2 agrees at 16 bases. V was pared by 5 bases and J by 8 bases, with 3 bases of the junction left unmatched. CDR3 length: 15 amino acids. Germline loops: CDR1 MRHNA, CDR2 SNTAGT. This chain's CDR3 is CASSPGLAGGHEQFF. The CDR3 DNA reads as TGTGCCAGCAGTCCGGGACTAGCGGGAGGGCATGAGCAGTTCTTC.

This chain uses TRBV4-3 with TRBJ2-3; 10 nucleotides align to TRBD2. The germline V gene has CDR1 LGHNA and CDR2 YSLEER. V was pared by 4 bases and J by 3 bases, with 10 bases of the junction left unmatched. The CDR3 contains 17 residues. Here the CDR3 reads CASSPIVSGGGTDTQYF. For the CDR3, the DNA is TGCGCCAGCAGCCCAATAGTGAGCGGGGGGGGAACAGATACGCAGTATTTT.

As to this clone: In the same sample, other DNA sequences code for this CDR3. V and J are TRBV6-1 and TRBJ2-7; 8 nucleotides align to TRBD1. This CDR3 spans 15 amino acids. Germline lookup yields CDR1 MNHNS and CDR2 SASEGT. With V trimmed by 7 bases and J by 2 bases, 10 bases remained unmatched. In DNA form, the CDR3 reads TGTGCCAGCACTGAGGGACCGGGACAGGCCTACGAGCAGTACTTC. Translating gives CASTEGPGQAYEQYF.

V usage is TRBV2 and J usage is TRBJ2-1; possible D gene TRBD2, 6 bases. Per the germline V gene, CDR1 is SNHLY and CDR2 is FYNNEI. This CDR3 comprises 17 residues. The V end was cut by 8 bases, the J end by 8 bases, with 28 bases between. CDR3 amino acids: CASSQKVLLGRGYEQFF. CDR3 DNA: TGTGCCAGCTCCCAAAAAGTCCTCCTCGGCCGGGGGTATGAGCAGTTCTTC.

This chain joins TRBV2 and TRBJ1-1; TRBD1 is a possible D gene (5 bases). The CDR3 loop spans 14 amino acids. Trimming cost V 4 bases and J 5 bases, with 14 bases left between them. Germline values: CDR1 SNHLY, CDR2 FYNNEI. This chain's CDR3 is CASSGSTGGTEAFF. CDR3 nucleotide sequence: TGTGCCAGCAGTGGGTCCACGGGGGGGACTGAAGCTTTCTTT.

This chain connects TRBV28 to TRBJ2-7, with 8 nucleotides matching TRBD1. There are 17 residues in the CDR3. Trimming removed 3 bases from V and 4 bases from J; junction bases left unmatched: 14. In germline, CDR1 is MDHEN, CDR2 SYDVKM. CDR3 nucleotide sequence: TGTGCCAGCAGTTTCCCAGGGGGCCGCTGGTTTGGATACGAGCAGTACTTC. It codes for CASSFPGGRWFGYEQYF. Drawing the rest from reference TRBV28 and TRBJ2-7, the complete variable domain is DVKVTQSSRYLVKRTGEKVFLECVQDMDHENMFWYRQDPGLGLRLIYFSYDVKMKEKGDIPEGYSVSREKKERFSLILESASTNQTSMYLCASSFPGGRWFGYEQYFGPGTRLTVT.

The rearrangement joins TRBV29-1 to TRBJ1-2, with 7 bases identical to TRBD1. The germline gives CDR1 SQVTM, CDR2 ANQGSEA. The CDR3 is made up of 18 amino acids. After removal of 1 base from V and 1 base from J, the junction contained 15 bases not matched to a gene. CDR3 loop: CSVEGDSTGWGYNYGYTF. CDR3 DNA: TGCAGCGTTGAAGGGGACAGTACGGGATGGGGTTATAACTATGGCTACACCTTC.

CDR3 sequence reads: CASSLTGYEQYF. In DNA, the CDR3 is TGTGCCAGCAGCTTAACAGGGTACGAGCAGTACTTC. The rearrangement uses TRBV7-8 and TRBJ2-7, with D possibly TRBD1 on 6 matching bases. The CDR3 extends over 12 amino acids. Germline-derived CDR1 and CDR2 are SGHVS and FQNEAQ. Trimming took 2 bases from V and 4 from J, leaving 6 bases between them.